In its sample, the clone carrying this T cell receptor (beta chain) was seen many times. The data belong to a study of sequential checkpoint blockade in melanoma. Here immunoSEQ multiplex PCR was the method, and the copy in TCRdb shows in-frame clones only, minus some. In the table there are around 2,500 clones, roughly a fifth of which are singletons. Treatment reported: randomized to nivolumab then ipilimumab (arm A) or the reverse (arm B). None of the patients previously received DNA-damaging chemotherapy. Sequences were derived from tumor tissue (inferred from file names), sampled from a patient given nivolumab and ipilimumab in sequence. The TCR comes from a human donor with melanoma.

This CDR3 is CASSLTGKAYEQYF. The DNA for the CDR3 is TGTGCCAGCAGCTTGACAGGGAAGGCCTACGAGCAGTACTTC. This rearrangement joins TRBV11-3 to TRBJ2-7, with TRBD1 matching over 7 bases. V lost 3 bases to trimming and J lost 2 bases; unmatched junction nucleotides: 4. This CDR3 has 14 residues. In germline, CDR1 is SGHNT, CDR2 YENEEA. The whole variable domain, remainder taken from reference TRBV11-3 and TRBJ2-7, is EAGVVQSPRYKIIEKKQPVAFWCNPISGHNTLYWYLQNLGQGPELLIRYENEEAVDDSQLPKDRFSAERLKGVDSTLKIQPAELGDSAVYLCASSLTGKAYEQYFGPGTRLTVT.